This T cell receptor beta chain was found in a study of cytomegalovirus exposure and HLA in healthy donors. General study findings and limits: TRBV6-2, TRBV6-3 and some other V segments were unresolvable in 87-base-pair reads.

Details on this clone: Its matching antigen is unknown.

Primers: 60 Vbeta forward and 13 Jbeta reverse. Assay used: immunoSEQ multiplex PCR; TCRdb lists only in-frame clones, some missing. Among 90,000 to 150,000 clones listed, 60% to 85% were seen once. This CDR3 has 13 residues. The V gene lost 5 bases and the J gene lost 2 bases, with 10 bases spanning the gap. Germline V gene data show CDR1 as GTSNPN and CDR2 as SVGIG (reference sequence). The chain couples TRBV30 to TRBJ1-3; D call uncertain. This clonotype was obtained from a female donor in good health and CMV-seronegative. Sample: PBMCs. Written as DNA, the CDR3 is TGTGCCTGGGTGCTAGGCACTGGAAACACCATATATTTT. Protein sequence: CAWVLGTGNTIYF.